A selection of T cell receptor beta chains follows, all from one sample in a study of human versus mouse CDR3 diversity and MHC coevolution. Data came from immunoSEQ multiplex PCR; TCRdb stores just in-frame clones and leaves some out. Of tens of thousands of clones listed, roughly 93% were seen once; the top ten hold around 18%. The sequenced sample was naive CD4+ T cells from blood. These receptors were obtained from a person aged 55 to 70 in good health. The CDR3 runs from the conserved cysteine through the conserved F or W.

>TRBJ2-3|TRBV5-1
CASRPGQDTDTQYF
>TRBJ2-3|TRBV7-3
CASSYGVTDTQYF
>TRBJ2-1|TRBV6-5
CASRVSGGSYNEQFF
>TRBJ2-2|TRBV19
CASTIQGSTGELFF
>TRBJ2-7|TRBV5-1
CASSPGQGMFEQYF
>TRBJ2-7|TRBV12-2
CASSLQGSEQYF
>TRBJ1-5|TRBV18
CASSPGTGGSNQPQHF
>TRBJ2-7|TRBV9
CASSVLAYEQYF
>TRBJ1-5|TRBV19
CASSPAGEDQPQHF
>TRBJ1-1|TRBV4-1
CASSRAGTGGTEAFF
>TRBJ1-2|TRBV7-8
CASSRESGYTF
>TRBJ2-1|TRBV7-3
CASSLSAGTSGKNNEQFF
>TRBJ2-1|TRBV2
CASRARDSSGEQFF
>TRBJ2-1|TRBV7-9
CASSYREGRGSYNEQFF
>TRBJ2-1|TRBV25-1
CASSEGGLAGHNEQFF
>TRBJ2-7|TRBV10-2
CASRGQGAYEQYF
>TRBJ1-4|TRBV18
CASSQQGTTNEKLFF
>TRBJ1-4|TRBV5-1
CASRRDSNEKLFF
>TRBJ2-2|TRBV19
CASSTSGSTGELFF
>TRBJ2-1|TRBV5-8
CASSLVRRGEQFF
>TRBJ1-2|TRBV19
CASSIDAQPVYGYTF
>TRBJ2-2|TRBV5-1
CASSLEEQGYTGELFF
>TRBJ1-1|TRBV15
CATSRGGLQRTEAFF
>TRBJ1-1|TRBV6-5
CASSIQRDTEAFF
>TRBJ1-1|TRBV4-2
CASSQDWATGGLRGTEAFF
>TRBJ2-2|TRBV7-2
CASSQIRAGELFF
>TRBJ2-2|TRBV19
CASSIDSVAGELFF
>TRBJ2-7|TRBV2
CASSDTSGAYEQYF
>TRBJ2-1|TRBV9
CASSVQLAGGLEEQFF
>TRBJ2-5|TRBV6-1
CASSRGHKETQYF
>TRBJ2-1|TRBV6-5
CASRAGGPYNEQFF
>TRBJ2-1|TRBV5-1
CASSLETRSYNEQFF
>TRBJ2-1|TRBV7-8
CASTGTSGVYNEQFF
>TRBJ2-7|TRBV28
CASSSPAGGSYEQYF